Below, one TCR beta chain is given with its context. Antigen: not known. The method was immunoSEQ multiplex PCR; TCRdb's version includes in-frame clones alone and lacks a portion of them. The data show under 90,000 clones, about 88% seen once. This entry comes from a study of OX40 agonist ivuxolimab in advanced cancers. Study-level findings and limits: At 0.1 to 3.0 mg/kg and by week 6, clonal expansion occurred in CD4+ and CD8+ blood T cells.

From germline, CDR1 is ENHRY and CDR2 SYGVKD. The CDR3 is 15 residues long. The junction had 1 base not matched to a gene; V was cut back by 6 bases and J by 3 bases. The source was CD4+ or CD8+ T cells sorted from blood, collected in a trial of the OX40 agonist ivuxolimab. The chain joins TRBV10-3 to TRBJ2-2; 13 positions match TRBD2. This sequence originates from an adult with an advanced solid tumor such as melanoma, head and neck, liver or kidney cancer. The CDR3 DNA reads TGTGCCATCAGAGGACTAGCGGGGGACACCGGGGAGCTGTTTTTT. It encodes CAIRGLAGDTGELFF.